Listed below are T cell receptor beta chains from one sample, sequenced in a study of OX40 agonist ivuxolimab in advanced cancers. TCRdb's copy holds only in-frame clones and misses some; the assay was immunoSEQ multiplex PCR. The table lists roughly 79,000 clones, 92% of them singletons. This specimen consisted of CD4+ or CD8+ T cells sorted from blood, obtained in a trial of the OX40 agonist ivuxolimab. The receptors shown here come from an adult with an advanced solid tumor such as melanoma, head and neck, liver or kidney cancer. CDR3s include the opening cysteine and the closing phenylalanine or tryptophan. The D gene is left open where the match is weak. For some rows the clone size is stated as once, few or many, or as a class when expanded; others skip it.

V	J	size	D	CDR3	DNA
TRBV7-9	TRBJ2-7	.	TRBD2	CASSFRSSAGGPGEQYF	TGTGCCAGCAGCTTTCGGTCCTCAGCGGGAGGGCCTGGCGAGCAGTACTTC
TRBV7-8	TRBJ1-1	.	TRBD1	CASSFFSGQGNTEAFF	TGTGCCAGCAGCTTTTTTAGCGGACAGGGCAACACTGAAGCTTTCTTT
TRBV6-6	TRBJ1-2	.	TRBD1	CASSYGRQGNNYGYTF	TGTGCCAGCAGTTACGGGAGACAGGGAAACAACTATGGCTACACCTTC
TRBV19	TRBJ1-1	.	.	CASSLDRHSTEAFF	TGTGCCAGTAGTTTGGACAGACACTCCACTGAAGCTTTCTTT
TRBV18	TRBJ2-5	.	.	CASSPGRTIQETQYF	TGTGCCAGCTCCCCGGGACGGACTATCCAAGAGACCCAGTACTTC
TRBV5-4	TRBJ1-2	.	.	CASSLAGFGGYTF	TGTGCCAGCAGCTTGGCAGGGTTTGGTGGCTACACCTTC
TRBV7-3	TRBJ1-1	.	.	CASSPNGAPNTEAFF	TGTGCCAGCAGCCCGAATGGGGCTCCGAACACTGAAGCTTTCTTT
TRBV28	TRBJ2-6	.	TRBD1	CASSHGQGFPGANVLTF	TGTGCCAGCAGCCACGGACAGGGGTTCCCTGGGGCCAACGTCCTGACTTTC
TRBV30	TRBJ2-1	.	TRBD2	CAWSVKLAGRYNEQFF	TGTGCCTGGAGTGTAAAGTTAGCGGGAAGGTACAATGAGCAGTTCTTC
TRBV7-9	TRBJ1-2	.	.	CASSPTGTALGYTF	TGTGCCAGCAGCCCCACCGGGACCGCCCTAGGCTACACCTTC
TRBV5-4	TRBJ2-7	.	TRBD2	CASSANSGTSYEQYF	TGTGCCAGCAGCGCAAATAGCGGGACCTCCTACGAGCAGTACTTC
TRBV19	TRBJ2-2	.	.	CASSGFGRTHTGELFF	TGTGCCAGTAGCGGGTTTGGAAGAACTCACACCGGGGAGCTGTTTTTT
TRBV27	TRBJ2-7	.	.	CASSLRGSYEQYF	TGTGCCAGCAGTCTCCGCGGTTCCTACGAGCAGTACTTC
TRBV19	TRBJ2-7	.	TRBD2	CATRREGQRSYEQYF	TGTGCCACCCGTAGGGAGGGCCAGCGCTCCTACGAGCAGTACTTC
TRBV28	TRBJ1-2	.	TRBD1	CASTTGDYGYTF	TGTGCCAGCACAACAGGGGACTATGGCTACACCTTC
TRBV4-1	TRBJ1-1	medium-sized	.	CASSQEWESTEAFF	TGCGCCAGCAGCCAAGAGTGGGAGAGCACTGAAGCTTTCTTT
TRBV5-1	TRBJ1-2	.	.	CASSLGGTGLNYGYTF	TGCGCCAGCAGCTTGGGGGGGACCGGACTTAACTATGGCTACACCTTC
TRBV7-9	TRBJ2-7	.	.	CASSFGGALVEQYF	TGTGCCAGCAGCTTTGGGGGGGCGCTGGTTGAGCAGTACTTC
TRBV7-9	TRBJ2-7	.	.	CASSLGRNPYEQYF	TGTGCCAGCAGCTTAGGTCGGAATCCCTACGAGCAGTACTTC
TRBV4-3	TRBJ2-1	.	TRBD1	CASSQEWTGTYNEQFF	TGCGCCAGCAGCCAAGAATGGACAGGTACCTACAATGAGCAGTTCTTC
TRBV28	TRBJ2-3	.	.	CASRQEAGMWTQYF	TGTGCCAGCAGGCAGGAGGCGGGTATGTGGACGCAGTATTTT
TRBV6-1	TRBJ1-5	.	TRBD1	CASREDRGRGWGNQPQHF	TGTGCCAGCAGGGAAGACAGGGGTCGAGGATGGGGCAATCAGCCCCAGCATTTT
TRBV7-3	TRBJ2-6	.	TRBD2	CASSSLAGDGANVLTF	TGTGCCAGCAGCTCCCTAGCGGGAGACGGGGCCAACGTCCTGACTTTC
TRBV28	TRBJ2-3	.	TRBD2	CASSTYLAGQRDTQYF	TGTGCCAGCAGTACTTATCTAGCGGGGCAAAGAGATACGCAGTATTTT
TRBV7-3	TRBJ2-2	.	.	CASSYRTGNTGELFF	TGTGCCAGCAGCTACCGGACTGGGAACACCGGGGAGCTGTTTTTT
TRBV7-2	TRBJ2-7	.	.	CASSRGAYEQYF	TGTGCCAGCAGCCGCGGAGCCTACGAGCAGTACTTC
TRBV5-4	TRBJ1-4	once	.	CASSRSFGKLFF	TGTGCCAGCAGCCGGTCCTTTGGAAAACTGTTTTTT
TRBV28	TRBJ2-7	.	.	CASSLPSRASLRGQYF	TGTGCCAGCAGTTTACCCAGCCGAGCGAGCCTACGAGGGCAGTACTTC
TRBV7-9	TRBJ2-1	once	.	CASSLGVGGNEQFF	TGTGCCAGCAGCTTAGGGGTGGGCGGCAATGAGCAGTTCTTC
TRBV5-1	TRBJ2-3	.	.	CASSLGGLTDTQYF	TGCGCCAGCAGCTTGGGGGGGCTCACAGATACGCAGTATTTT
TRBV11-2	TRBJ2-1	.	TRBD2	CASSLRGSGNRNEQFF	TGTGCCAGCAGCTTAAGAGGGAGCGGGAATCGCAATGAGCAGTTCTTC
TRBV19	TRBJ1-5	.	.	CASMREGNQPQHF	TGTGCCAGTATGAGAGAGGGCAATCAGCCCCAGCATTTT
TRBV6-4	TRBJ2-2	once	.	CASSVAGSPPGELFF	TGTGCCAGCAGTGTGGCAGGGAGTCCCCCCGGGGAGCTGTTTTTT
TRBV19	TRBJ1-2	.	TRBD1	CASRDRGQSFYGYTF	TGTGCCAGTAGAGACAGGGGACAATCCTTCTATGGCTACACCTTC
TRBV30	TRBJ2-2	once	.	CACLTRRTGELFF	TGTGCCTGCCTGACTAGGAGGACCGGGGAGCTGTTTTTT
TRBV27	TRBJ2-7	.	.	CASSSSSGLGYEQYF	TGTGCCAGCAGTTCGTCAAGCGGGCTAGGCTACGAGCAGTACTTC
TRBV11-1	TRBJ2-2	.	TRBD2	CASSLRPSGSTGELFF	TGTGCCAGCAGCCTCCGCCCTAGCGGGAGCACCGGGGAGCTGTTTTTT
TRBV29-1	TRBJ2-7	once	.	CSVEDPGPGTYEQYF	TGCAGCGTTGAAGATCCGGGACCGGGCACCTACGAGCAGTACTTC
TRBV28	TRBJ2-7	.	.	CASTESSPYEQYF	TGTGCCAGCACCGAAAGTTCTCCCTACGAGCAGTACTTC
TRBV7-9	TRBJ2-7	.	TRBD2	CASSLALISGSYEQYF	TGTGCCAGCAGCTTAGCTCTCATTAGCGGGAGCTACGAGCAGTACTTC
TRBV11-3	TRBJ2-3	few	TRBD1	CASSLSLAGGADTQYF	TGTGCCAGCAGCTTAAGTCTAGCAGGGGGTGCAGATACGCAGTATTTT
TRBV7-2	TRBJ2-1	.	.	CASSRLTRNEQFF	TGTGCCAGCAGCCGACTTACTAGAAATGAGCAGTTCTTC
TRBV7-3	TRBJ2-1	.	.	CASSLAIAPRNEQFF	TGTGCCAGCAGCTTAGCCATCGCGCCTCGCAATGAGCAGTTCTTC
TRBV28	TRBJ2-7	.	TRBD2	CASSRREVSYEQYF	TGTGCCAGCAGTCGCCGGGAGGTGTCCTACGAGCAGTACTTC
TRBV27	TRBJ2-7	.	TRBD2	CASSLSGRAYEQYF	TGTGCCAGCAGTTTAAGTGGGAGGGCCTACGAGCAGTACTTC
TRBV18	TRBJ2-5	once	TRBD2	CASSRVSGRNAPQYF	TGTGCCAGCTCACGCGTCAGCGGGAGAAACGCGCCCCAGTACTTC
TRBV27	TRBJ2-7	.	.	CASSLSHAGYEQYF	TGTGCCAGCAGTTTATCGCACGCCGGGTACGAGCAGTACTTC
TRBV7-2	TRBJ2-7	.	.	CASSFSRTTGWYEQYF	TGTGCCAGCAGCTTTTCCCGGACTACCGGCTGGTACGAGCAGTACTTC
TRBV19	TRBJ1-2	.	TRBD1	CASRQGSSSFYGYTF	TGTGCCAGTAGACAGGGGTCTTCCTCTTTCTATGGCTACACCTTC
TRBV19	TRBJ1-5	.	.	CASSIDSVMGQPQHF	TGTGCCAGTAGTATAGACTCGGTAATGGGACAGCCCCAGCATTTT
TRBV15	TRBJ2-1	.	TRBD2	CATSRSSGNYNEQFF	TGTGCCACCAGCAGATCTAGCGGGAATTACAATGAGCAGTTCTTC
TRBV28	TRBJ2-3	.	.	CASSPDRPSTDTQYF	TGTGCCAGCAGCCCCGACAGACCTAGCACAGATACGCAGTATTTT
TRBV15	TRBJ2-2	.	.	CATSGDLWGRTTGELFF	TGTGCCACCAGCGGGGATTTATGGGGGAGGACCACCGGGGAGCTGTTTTTT
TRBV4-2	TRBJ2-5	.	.	CASSQDRREETQYF	TGTGCCAGCAGCCAAGATCGCAGGGAGGAGACCCAGTACTTC
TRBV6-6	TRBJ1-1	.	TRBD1	CASSPRDRGREAFF	TGTGCCAGCAGCCCCCGGGACAGGGGGCGGGAAGCTTTCTTT
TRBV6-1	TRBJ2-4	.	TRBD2	CASSEAISGRAEVLAKNIQYF	TGTGCCAGCAGTGAAGCGATAAGCGGGAGGGCCGAGGTCTTAGCCAAAAACATTCAGTACTTC
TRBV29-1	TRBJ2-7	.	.	CSATQGGGYEQYF	TGCAGCGCCACCCAAGGGGGAGGCTACGAGCAGTACTTC